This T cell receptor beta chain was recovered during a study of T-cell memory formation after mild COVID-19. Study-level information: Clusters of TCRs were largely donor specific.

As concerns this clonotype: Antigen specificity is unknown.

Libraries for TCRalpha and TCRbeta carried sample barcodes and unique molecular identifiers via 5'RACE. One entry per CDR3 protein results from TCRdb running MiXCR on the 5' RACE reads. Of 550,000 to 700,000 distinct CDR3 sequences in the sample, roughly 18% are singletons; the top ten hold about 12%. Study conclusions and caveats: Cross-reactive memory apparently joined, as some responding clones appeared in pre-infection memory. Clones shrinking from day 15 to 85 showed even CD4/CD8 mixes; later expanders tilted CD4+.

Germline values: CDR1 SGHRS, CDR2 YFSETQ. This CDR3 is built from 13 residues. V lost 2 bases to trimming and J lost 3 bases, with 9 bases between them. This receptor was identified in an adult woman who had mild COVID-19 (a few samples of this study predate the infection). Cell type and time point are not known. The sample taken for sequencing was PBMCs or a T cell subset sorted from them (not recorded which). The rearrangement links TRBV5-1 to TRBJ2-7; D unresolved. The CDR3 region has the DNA TGCGCCAGCAGCTTACCTGTCGACTACGAGCAGTACTTC. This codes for CASSLPVDYEQYF.